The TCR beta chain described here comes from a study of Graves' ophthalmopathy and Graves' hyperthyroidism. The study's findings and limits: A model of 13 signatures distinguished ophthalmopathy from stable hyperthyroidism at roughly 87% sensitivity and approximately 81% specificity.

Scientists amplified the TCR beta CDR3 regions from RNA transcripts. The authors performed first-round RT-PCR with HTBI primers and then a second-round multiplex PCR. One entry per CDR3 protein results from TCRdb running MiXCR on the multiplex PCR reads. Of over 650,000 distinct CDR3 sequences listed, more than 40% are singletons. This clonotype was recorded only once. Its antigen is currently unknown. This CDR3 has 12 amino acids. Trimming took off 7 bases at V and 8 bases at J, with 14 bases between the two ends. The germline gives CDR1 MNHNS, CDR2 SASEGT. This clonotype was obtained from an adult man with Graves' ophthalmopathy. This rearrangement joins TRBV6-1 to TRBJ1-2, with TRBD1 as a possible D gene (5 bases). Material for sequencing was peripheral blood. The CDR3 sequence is CASTLGGMGYTF. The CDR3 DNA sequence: TGTGCCAGCACTTTGGGGGGTATGGGCTACACCTTC.